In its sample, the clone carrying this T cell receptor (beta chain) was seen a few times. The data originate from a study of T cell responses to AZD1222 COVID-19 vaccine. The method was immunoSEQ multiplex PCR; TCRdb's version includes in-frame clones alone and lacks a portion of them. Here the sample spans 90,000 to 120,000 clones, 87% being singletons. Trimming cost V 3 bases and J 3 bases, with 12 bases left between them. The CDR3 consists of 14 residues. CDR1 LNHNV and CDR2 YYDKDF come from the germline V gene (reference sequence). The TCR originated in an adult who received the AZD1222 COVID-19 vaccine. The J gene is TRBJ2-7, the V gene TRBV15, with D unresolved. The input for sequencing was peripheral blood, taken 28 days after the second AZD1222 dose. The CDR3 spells CATSRDQGLYEQYF. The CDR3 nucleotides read TGTGCCACCAGCAGGGACCAAGGGCTCTACGAGCAGTACTTC. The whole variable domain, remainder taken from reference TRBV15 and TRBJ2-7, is DAMVIQNPRYQVTQFGKPVTLSCSQTLNHNVMYWYQQKSSQAPKLLFHYYDKDFNNEADTPDNFQSRRPNTSFCFLDIRSPGLGDTAMYLCATSRDQGLYEQYFGPGTRLTVT.